The clone carrying this T cell receptor beta chain is a singleton in its sample. Libraries were prepared by immunoSEQ multiplex PCR; TCRdb keeps only in-frame clonotypes and omits some of them. Among some 80,000 clones listed, around 86% were seen once. This entry belongs to a study of blood T cell repertoires in COVID-19. The wider study: COVID-19 samples, acute and convalescent, were from the United States, Italy and Spain. The cDNA or gDNA used as material had been derived from T cells, B-cell-depleted T cells, or PBMCs.

Germline-derived CDR1 and CDR2 are MNHEY and SVGAGI. V was cut by 4 bases and J by 1 base, with 10 bases left in between. This CDR3 is 14 amino acids long. Specimen: peripheral blood. This clonotype originated in a man older than 75 with active or convalescent COVID-19. The chain has TRBV6-5 and TRBJ1-1; D gene uncertain. This chain's CDR3 is CASSLRLQNTEAFF. The CDR3 DNA sequence: TGTGCCAGCAGTTTAAGACTCCAGAACACTGAAGCTTTCTTT.